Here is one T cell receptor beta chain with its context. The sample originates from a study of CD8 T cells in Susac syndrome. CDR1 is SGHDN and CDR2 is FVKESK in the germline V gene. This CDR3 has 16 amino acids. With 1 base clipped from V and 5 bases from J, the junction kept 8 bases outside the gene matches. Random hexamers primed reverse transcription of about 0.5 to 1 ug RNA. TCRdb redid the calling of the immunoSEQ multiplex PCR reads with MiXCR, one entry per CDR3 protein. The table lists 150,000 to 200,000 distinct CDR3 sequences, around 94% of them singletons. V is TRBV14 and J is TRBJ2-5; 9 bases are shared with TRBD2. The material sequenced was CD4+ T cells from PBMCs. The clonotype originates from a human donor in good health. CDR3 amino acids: CASSQVRAGGQETQYF. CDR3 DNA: TGTGCCAGCAGCCAAGTCCGCGCGGGGGGGCAGGAGACCCAGTACTTC.